The clone carrying this T cell receptor (beta chain) was counted a single time. As yet, its antigen is unknown. The method was immunoSEQ multiplex PCR; TCRdb's version includes in-frame clones alone and lacks a portion of them. This sample has 150,000 or so clones, with about 89% found just once. The record originates from a study of cytomegalovirus exposure and HLA in healthy donors. The study's findings and limits: Reports showed the classifier diagnosing cytomegalovirus status with high specificity and sensitivity.

Germline CDR1 and CDR2: SGHTA and FQGNSA. This CDR3 is built from 12 residues. Trimming took off 3 bases at V and 15 bases at J, with 15 bases between the two ends. V and J are TRBV7-2 and TRBJ2-1; a possible D gene is TRBD1 (5 bases). The sample taken for sequencing was PBMCs. This TCR was recovered from a man younger than 30 in good health and CMV-seropositive. CDR3 sequence reads: CASSLAGQGLFF. CDR3 nucleotide sequence: TGTGCCAGCAGCTTGGCCGGCCAGGGCCTGTTCTTC.